The 3 T cell receptor beta chains listed next were all sequenced from one sample in a study of cytomegalovirus exposure and HLA in healthy donors. PCR employed 60 Vbeta and 13 Jbeta primers. Generated by immunoSEQ multiplex PCR, the TCRdb table keeps only in-frame clones and is missing some. The sample lists around 120,000 clones; roughly two thirds were seen once. The specimen was PBMCs. The receptors derive from a man under 40 in good health and CMV-seropositive.

This chain connects TRBV2 to TRBJ1-3, with a weak D call TRBD1 (6 bases). The CDR3 covers 15 residues. Germline assignment: CDR1 SNHLY and CDR2 FYNNEI. Trimming took off 7 bases at V and 1 base at J, with 14 bases between the two ends. The DNA of the CDR3 is TGTGCCAGCAAGGGGGATCTATCATCTGGAAACACCATATATTTT. Its translation is CASKGDLSSGNTIYF.

V is TRBV10-3 and J is TRBJ2-7; a weak D match, TRBD2 (6 bases). With 1 base removed from V and 0 bases from J, the gap between germline ends came to 7 bases. This CDR3 is 14 amino acids long. The germline V gene has CDR1 ENHRY and CDR2 SYGVKD. CDR3 loop: CAISEWGDSYEQYF. CDR3 DNA: TGTGCCATCAGTGAGTGGGGGGACTCCTACGAGCAGTACTTC.

The chain is built from TRBV2 and TRBJ2-1, with D perhaps matching TRBD2 (6 bases). V dropped 7 bases and J dropped 14 bases, with 15 bases sitting between them. The CDR3 sequence is 11 residues long. Germline lookup yields CDR1 SNHLY and CDR2 FYNNEI. CDR3 loop: CASILAGIKFF. The CDR3, as DNA: TGTGCCAGCATCCTCGCGGGAATAAAGTTCTTC.